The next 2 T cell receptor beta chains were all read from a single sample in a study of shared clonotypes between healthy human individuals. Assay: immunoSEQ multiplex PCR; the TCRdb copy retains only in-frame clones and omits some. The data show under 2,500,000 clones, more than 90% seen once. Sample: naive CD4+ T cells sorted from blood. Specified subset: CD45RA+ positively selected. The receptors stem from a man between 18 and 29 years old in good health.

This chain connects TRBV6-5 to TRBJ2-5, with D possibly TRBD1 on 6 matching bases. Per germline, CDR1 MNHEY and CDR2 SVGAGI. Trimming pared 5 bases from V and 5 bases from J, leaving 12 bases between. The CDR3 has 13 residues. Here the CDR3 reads CASSRTVAETQYF. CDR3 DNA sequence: TGTGCCAGCAGTCGGACAGTGGCGGAGACCCAGTACTTC.

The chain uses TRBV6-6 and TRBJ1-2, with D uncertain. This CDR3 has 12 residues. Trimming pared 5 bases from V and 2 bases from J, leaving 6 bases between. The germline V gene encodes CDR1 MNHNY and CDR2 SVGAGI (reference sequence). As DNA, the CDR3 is TGTGCCAGCAGTCCGATGAACTATGGCTACACCTTC. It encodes CASSPMNYGYTF.